A selection of T cell receptor beta chains follows, all from one sample in a study of T cells in Graves' hyperthyroidism and ophthalmopathy. TCRdb re-called the multiplex PCR reads through MiXCR, storing one row per CDR3 protein. Here the sample spans 100,000 to 130,000 distinct CDR3 sequences, roughly 15% being singletons. What was sequenced was blood. These receptors were taken from a woman aged 45-65 years with Graves' hyperthyroidism. Each CDR3 is given with its conserved first and last residue. Each record gives: CDR3 protein, CDR3 DNA, V gene, J gene, D gene, clone size. D genes are given only for firm matches. Clone size is given for some rows only: seen once, a few or many times, or a class if the clone is expanded.

CDR3: CASTSTSGREQFF
DNA: TGTGCCAGTACTTCGACTAGCGGGAGGGAGCAGTTCTTC
V: TRBV19
J: TRBJ2-1
D: TRBD2
size: NA

CDR3: CASSESTSGRPNEQFF
DNA: TGTGCCAGCAGTGAGTCGACTAGCGGGAGGCCAAATGAGCAGTTCTTC
V: TRBV10-2
J: TRBJ2-1
D: TRBD2
size: many

CDR3: CASSLNQGWNGYTF
DNA: TGTGCCAGCAGCCTAAATCAGGGGTGGAATGGCTACACCTTC
V: TRBV3-1
J: TRBJ1-2
D: NA
size: many

CDR3: CASSQGPGQNYNEQFF
DNA: TGTGCCAGCAGCCAAGGGCCGGGACAGAACTACAATGAGCAGTTCTTC
V: TRBV3-1
J: TRBJ2-1
D: TRBD1
size: many

CDR3: CASSGSDGANTEAFF
DNA: TGTGCCAGCAGTGGTTCAGATGGGGCGAACACTGAAGCTTTCTTT
V: TRBV28
J: TRBJ1-1
D: NA
size: many

CDR3: CASSPAPSDEQYF
DNA: TGTGCCAGCTCACCAGCTCCATCGGACGAGCAGTACTTC
V: TRBV18
J: TRBJ2-7
D: NA
size: many

CDR3: CASSQDWSGRSYEQYF
DNA: TGTGCCAGCAGCCAAGATTGGAGCGGGCGCTCCTACGAGCAGTACTTC
V: TRBV3-1
J: TRBJ2-7
D: NA
size: many

CDR3: CSASRGSDNSPLHF
DNA: TGCAGTGCGAGCCGGGGGTCCGACAATTCACCCCTCCACTTT
V: TRBV20-1
J: TRBJ1-6
D: NA
size: many

CDR3: CASRRRGLSADTQYF
DNA: TGTGCCAGCAGGCGCCGGGGACTATCGGCAGATACGCAGTATTTT
V: TRBV6-5
J: TRBJ2-3
D: TRBD2
size: many

CDR3: CASSFRGNKRHNEQFF
DNA: TGTGCCAGCAGTTTTAGGGGAAACAAGCGGCACAATGAGCAGTTCTTC
V: TRBV12-3/TRBV12-4
J: TRBJ2-1
D: NA
size: many

CDR3: CASSLSEKLFF
DNA: TGTGCCAGCAGTTTGTCCGAAAAACTGTTTTTT
V: TRBV28
J: TRBJ1-4
D: NA
size: many

CDR3: CASSLWSQGSDTQYF
DNA: TGTGCCAGCAGTTTATGGTCTCAGGGTTCAGATACGCAGTATTTT
V: TRBV28
J: TRBJ2-3
D: NA
size: few

CDR3: CSGRNEETQYF
DNA: TGCAGCGGACGAAATGAAGAGACCCAGTACTTC
V: TRBV29-1
J: TRBJ2-5
D: NA
size: many

CDR3: CAWTPRPGIRETQYF
DNA: TGTGCCTGGACTCCCAGGCCAGGGATTCGAGAGACCCAGTACTTC
V: TRBV30
J: TRBJ2-5
D: NA
size: many

CDR3: CATSDRGRGTGELFF
DNA: TGTGCCACCAGTGACAGGGGACGCGGCACCGGGGAGCTGTTTTTT
V: TRBV24-1
J: TRBJ2-2
D: NA
size: many

CDR3: CAWSQAPGGGDTQYF
DNA: TGTGCCTGGAGTCAAGCGCCAGGGGGCGGAGATACGCAGTATTTT
V: TRBV30
J: TRBJ2-3
D: TRBD1
size: NA

CDR3: CASSLFGQGARGYTF
DNA: TGTGCCAGCAGTTTGTTCGGACAGGGGGCGCGAGGCTACACCTTC
V: TRBV12-3/TRBV12-4
J: TRBJ1-2
D: TRBD1
size: NA

CDR3: CASVVGHNEKLFF
DNA: TGTGCCAGCGTGGTGGGACACAATGAAAAACTGTTTTTT
V: TRBV2
J: TRBJ1-4
D: NA
size: many

CDR3: CASSPSGLAGPMANEQFF
DNA: TGTGCCAGCAGCCCTAGTGGACTAGCGGGTCCTATGGCGAATGAGCAGTTCTTC
V: TRBV7-3
J: TRBJ2-1
D: TRBD2
size: many

CDR3: CASSLGGTNALEQYF
DNA: TGCGCCAGCAGCTTGGGAGGGACGAACGCCCTCGAGCAGTACTTC
V: TRBV5-1
J: TRBJ2-7
D: NA
size: many

CDR3: CASRADRGNIQYF
DNA: TGTGCCAGCAGGGCAGACAGGGGAAACATTCAGTACTTC
V: TRBV2
J: TRBJ2-4
D: TRBD1
size: many

CDR3: CATSDRGNFDEQFF
DNA: TGTGCCACCAGTGACCGGGGCAACTTCGATGAGCAGTTCTTC
V: TRBV24-1
J: TRBJ2-1
D: NA
size: many

CDR3: CSVWGVTDTQYF
DNA: TGCAGCGTTTGGGGAGTCACAGATACGCAGTATTTT
V: TRBV29-1
J: TRBJ2-3
D: NA
size: many

CDR3: CASREGTAYGYTF
DNA: TGTGCCAGCAGAGAGGGGACGGCCTATGGCTACACCTTC
V: TRBV3-1
J: TRBJ1-2
D: NA
size: many

CDR3: CASSWDGLNYGYTF
DNA: TGTGCCAGTAGTTGGGACGGACTTAACTATGGCTACACCTTC
V: TRBV19
J: TRBJ1-2
D: NA
size: many

CDR3: CASSRWSGGELGELFF
DNA: TGTGCCAGCAGCCGCTGGTCAGGGGGGGAACTAGGGGAGCTGTTTTTT
V: TRBV3-1
J: TRBJ2-2
D: NA
size: many

CDR3: CANSQAGRGTDTQYF
DNA: TGTGCCAACAGCCAAGCGGGAAGGGGTACAGATACGCAGTATTTT
V: TRBV14
J: TRBJ2-3
D: TRBD2
size: few

CDR3: CASNRGGPNYGYTF
DNA: TGCGCCAGCAACAGGGGGGGGCCTAACTATGGCTACACCTTC
V: TRBV5-1
J: TRBJ1-2
D: TRBD1
size: many

CDR3: CASSGNLAGVVETQYF
DNA: TGTGCCAGCAGTGGGAACCTAGCGGGAGTGGTGGAGACCCAGTACTTC
V: TRBV2
J: TRBJ2-5
D: TRBD2
size: once

CDR3: CAWSPPWGSSTNEKLFF
DNA: TGTGCCTGGAGCCCCCCCTGGGGCAGTTCAACTAATGAAAAACTGTTTTTT
V: TRBV30
J: TRBJ1-4
D: NA
size: many

CDR3: CASSEYGSPKNSPLHF
DNA: TGTGCCAGCAGTGAATATGGGTCGCCAAAGAATTCACCCCTCCACTTT
V: TRBV25-1
J: TRBJ1-6
D: NA
size: many